The subject of this entry is one TCR beta chain. Its antigen remains unknown. Cryopreserved PBMCs were CD4-enriched, then split into naive and memory cells. Deletions cut 7 bases from V and 1 base from J, with 11 bases between. Germline CDR1 reads SQVTM; CDR2 reads ANQGSEA. CDR3 size: 13 residues. Generated by immunoSEQ multiplex PCR, the TCRdb table keeps only in-frame clones and is missing some. The sample carries about 60,000 clones, 92% recorded once. This sample stems from a study of CD4 T cells in relation to SARS-CoV-2 and coronaviruses. Findings and limits, study-wide: Compared with monoreactive clones, crossreactive clones showed significantly weaker SARS-CoV-2 expansion. According to naive versus memory sequencing, detected responses are memory recall, not newly primed. Pre-pandemic and post-infection samples never came from the same donor.

This TCR came from an adult with COVID-19. Source material: naive CD4+ T cells from PBMCs. Described subset: naive CD4+ T cells isolated by negative enrichment. V gene TRBV29-1 combines with J gene TRBJ2-1; D is perhaps TRBD2 (6 bases). The CDR3 sequence: CSAQRGSYNEQFF. The CDR3 DNA reads as TGCAGCGCCCAACGGGGGTCCTACAATGAGCAGTTCTTC.